This T cell receptor (beta chain) appears in the sequencing data of a study of long-term antiretroviral therapy in people with HIV. The overall study: The earliest specimens came about a decade ahead of the 2015 immediate-ART recommendation.

Findings and caveats of the study: Information on adherence to ART, viral resistance or therapy changes was unavailable. All time points showed a repertoire dominated by clones expanded before ART.

Per germline, CDR1 MNHNY and CDR2 SVGAGI (reference sequence). The V and J ends lost 5 bases and 5 bases, in that order; junction bases with no gene match: 4. The CDR3 consists of 14 residues. Version v3.0 of the immunoSEQ assay ran at survey level. Clones were read by immunoSEQ multiplex PCR, and TCRdb kept only the in-frame ones, dropping some. This sample has roughly 28,000 clones, with about three quarters found just once. For this clone: Its antigen is still unknown.

The clonotype comes from a man between 18 and 29 years old with HIV. The rearrangement links TRBV6-6 to TRBJ1-5, with 9 bases matching TRBD1. Here the sequenced sample was unsorted PBMCs, taken 1.5 years before starting antiretroviral therapy. CDR3 nucleotide sequence: TGTGCCAGCAGTGGACAGGGGAGGGATCAGCCCCAGCATTTT. Translating gives CASSGQGRDQPQHF.